This entry lists 9 T cell receptor beta chains sequenced from one sample in a study of response to subunit inactivated influenza vaccine. One entry per CDR3 protein results from TCRdb running MiXCR on the RT-PCR reads. The top ten clones hold around a tenth of a sample with hundreds of thousands of distinct CDR3 sequences, 15% to 19% of them seen once. The material was PBMCs from blood, obtained roughly 12 days after vaccination. These TCRs come from a man aged 45-60 years who received an inactivated influenza vaccine.

This chain links TRBV20-1 with TRBJ2-5, with unresolved D. V gave up 2 bases and J gave up 1 base, with 5 bases separating them. CDR3 size: 12 residues. The germline V gene has CDR1 DFQATT and CDR2 SNEGSKA (reference sequence). CDR3 sequence: CSARNLQETQYF. The DNA of the CDR3 is TGCAGTGCTAGAAACCTCCAAGAGACCCAGTACTTC.

Ten or more counts support this clonotype. The CDR3 nucleotides are TGTGCCAGCAGCCTTCGACAGAGCTCCTACAATGAGCAGTTCTTC. Translating it yields CASSLRQSSYNEQFF. The chain couples TRBV28 to TRBJ2-1; TRBD1 is a possible D gene (5 bases). V was pared by 6 bases and J by 0 bases, with 12 bases between. This CDR3 is 15 amino acids long. CDR1 and CDR2 (germline): MDHEN, SYDVKM. The whole variable domain, filled in from reference TRBV28 and TRBJ2-1, reads DVKVTQSSRYLVKRTGEKVFLECVQDMDHENMFWYRQDPGLGLRLIYFSYDVKMKEKGDIPEGYSVSREKKERFSLILESASTNQTSMYLCASSLRQSSYNEQFFGPGTRLTVL.

This clonotype was seen a handful of times. This chain joins TRBV6-5 and TRBJ2-2; D unresolved. This CDR3 has 13 amino acids. The V end lost 2 bases, the J end lost 5 bases, and 6 bases lay between the germline ends. Germline CDR1 MNHEY, CDR2 SVGAGI. The CDR3 region is CASSYQETGELFF. CDR3 DNA sequence: TGTGCCAGCAGTTACCAGGAGACCGGGGAGCTGTTTTTT.

This clonotype was detected only a few times. J is TRBJ1-4 and V is TRBV5-6; D gene ambiguous. Trimming left V 3 bases short and J 6 bases short, with 9 bases between. From germline, CDR1 is SGHDT and CDR2 YYEEEE. CDR3 length: 13 residues. CDR3 coding DNA: TGTGCCAGCAGCTCCCGAGCGGATGAAAAACTGTTTTTT. Its translation is CASSSRADEKLFF.

The V gene is TRBV5-1, the J gene TRBJ2-1, with a tentative D call TRBD1 (7 bases). The germline CDR1 and CDR2 sequences are SGHRS and YFSETQ. This CDR3 has 14 residues. Trimming shortened V by 5 bases and J by 7 bases, and 16 bases separated the two germline ends. In DNA form, the CDR3 reads TGCGCCAGCAGTAATCGGCAGGGGGGTAATGAGCAGTTCTTC. Its translation is CASSNRQGGNEQFF.

This clonotype was seen ten or more times. This chain uses TRBV12-3 or TRBV12-4 with TRBJ2-3, with TRBD1 matching over 7 bases. J lost 0 bases, V lost 7 bases, and 4 bases had no gene match. CDR3 length: 14 residues. CDR3 amino acids: CASILDRSTDTQYF. The DNA for the CDR3 is TGTGCCAGCATCCTGGACAGGAGCACAGATACGCAGTATTTT.

This clonotype appeared many times. This chain connects TRBV28 to TRBJ2-3; tentatively, D is TRBD1 or TRBD2 (6 bases each). The V gene lost 6 bases and the J gene lost 4 bases, with 17 bases spanning the gap. CDR3 length: 15 residues. Germline V lookup: CDR1 MDHEN, CDR2 SYDVKM. The CDR3: CASSRVGGESDTQYF. The CDR3 nucleotides are TGTGCCAGCAGCCGGGTGGGGGGCGAGTCAGATACGCAGTATTTT.

This clonotype was counted a few times. The chain joins TRBV12-3 or TRBV12-4 to TRBJ2-1; no firm D call. Trimming pared 2 bases from V and 5 bases from J, leaving 16 bases between. The CDR3 length is 16 residues. In DNA form, the CDR3 reads TGTGCCAGCAGTTTACACCTGGGGAAGTTGGACAATGAGCAGTTCTTC. Residues: CASSLHLGKLDNEQFF.

This clonotype was observed a few times. V and J are TRBV2 and TRBJ2-3; TRBD2 agrees at 7 bases. Trimming removed 7 bases from V and 2 bases from J; junction bases left unmatched: 3. Per germline, CDR1 SNHLY and CDR2 FYNNEI. The CDR3 consists of 13 residues. The CDR3 loop reads CASIGGYTDTQYF. CDR3 in DNA: TGTGCCAGCATCGGGGGGTACACAGATACGCAGTATTTT.